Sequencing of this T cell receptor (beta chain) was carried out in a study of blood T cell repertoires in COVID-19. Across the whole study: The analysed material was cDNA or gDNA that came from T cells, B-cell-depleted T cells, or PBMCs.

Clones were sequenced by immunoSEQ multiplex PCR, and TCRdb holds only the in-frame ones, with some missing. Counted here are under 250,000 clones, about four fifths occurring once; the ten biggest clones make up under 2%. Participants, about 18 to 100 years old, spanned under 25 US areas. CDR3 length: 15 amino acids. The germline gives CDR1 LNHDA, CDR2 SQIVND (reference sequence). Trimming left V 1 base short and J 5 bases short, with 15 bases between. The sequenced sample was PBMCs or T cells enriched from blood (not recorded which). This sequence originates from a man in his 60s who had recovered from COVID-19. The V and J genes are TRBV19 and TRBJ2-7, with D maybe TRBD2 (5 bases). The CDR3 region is CASSIAGSGFDEQYF. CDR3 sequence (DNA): TGTGCCAGTAGTATAGCGGGTTCGGGATTCGACGAGCAGTACTTC. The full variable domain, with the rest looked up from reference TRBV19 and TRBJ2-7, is DGGITQSPKYLFRKEGQNVTLSCEQNLNHDAMYWYRQDPGQGLRLIYYSQIVNDFQKGDIAEGYSVSREKKESFPLTVTSAQKNPTAFYLCASSIAGSGFDEQYFGPGTRLTVT.